What follows are 15 T cell receptor beta chains derived from one specimen sequenced in a study of blood T cell repertoires in COVID-19. This table comes from immunoSEQ multiplex PCR, and its TCRdb copy is limited to in-frame clones, with some not included. This sample has a few hundred thousand clones, with approximately 83% found just once. Input material: peripheral blood. These receptor sequences come from a woman aged 30 to 39 who had recovered from COVID-19.

There are a few counts of this clone. V usage is TRBV18 and J usage is TRBJ1-3, with D perhaps TRBD1 (5 bases). The CDR3 is 15 amino acids. V was clipped by 3 bases and J by 1 base, with 10 bases between them. From germline, CDR1 is KGHSH and CDR2 LQKENI. The CDR3 coding sequence is TGTGCCAGCTCACCCCAGGGAAAATCTGGAAACACCATATATTTT. This sequence encodes CASSPQGKSGNTIYF. The full variable domain, rest sourced from reference TRBV18 and TRBJ1-3, is NAGVMQNPRHLVRRRGQEARLRCSPMKGHSHVYWYRQLPEEGLKFMVYLQKENIIDESGMPKERFSAEFPKEGPSILRIQQVVRGDSAAYFCASSPQGKSGNTIYFGEGSWLTVV.

This rearrangement joins TRBV3-1 (or the pseudogene TRBV3-2) to TRBJ2-3; D is ambiguous. The CDR3 has 14 residues. The germline gives CDR1 LGHDT, CDR2 YNNKEL (reference sequence). V was shortened by 0 bases and J by 1 base, with 5 bases between the two germline ends. CDR3 nucleotide sequence: TGTGCCAGCAGCCAAGATCAGGGCACAGATACGCAGTATTTT. Translating gives CASSQDQGTDTQYF.

The chain combines TRBV6-5 with TRBJ1-3; D is unresolved. This CDR3 has 15 amino acids. The germline V gene has CDR1 MNHEY and CDR2 SVGAGI. V lost 6 bases and J 0 bases, leaving 12 bases between the germline ends. CDR3 region: CASRMGGNSGNTIYF. For the CDR3, the DNA is TGTGCCAGCAGGATGGGAGGGAACTCTGGAAACACCATATATTTT.

The V gene is TRBV10-3, the J gene TRBJ1-4; 7 nucleotides agree with TRBD1. Germline CDR1 reads ENHRY; CDR2 reads SYGVKD. The CDR3 runs 12 residues. With 5 bases clipped from V and 8 bases from J, the junction kept 2 bases outside the gene matches. This CDR3 reads CAISRQGEKLFF. CDR3 bases: TGTGCCATCAGTCGACAGGGAGAAAAACTGTTTTTT.

The chain is built from TRBV12-5 and TRBJ2-1, with D perhaps TRBD2 (5 bases). This CDR3 spans 15 amino acids. Trimming shortened V by 2 bases and J by 7 bases, and 15 bases separated the two germline ends. Germline V gene sequence: CDR1 LGHNT, CDR2 FRNRAP. DNA of the CDR3: TGTGCTAGTGGTTTGTCGAGAGCCGGGGAGAATGAGCAGTTCTTC. Protein sequence: CASGLSRAGENEQFF.

V is TRBV5-1 and J is TRBJ2-2; D possibly corresponds to TRBD1 (6 bases). The CDR3 is made up of 15 amino acids. Trimming stripped 4 bases from V and 3 bases from J, with 13 bases between. Germline assignment: CDR1 SGHRS and CDR2 YFSETQ. The DNA of the CDR3 is TGCGCCAGCAGCCTAGGGGGATCGGACACCGGGGAGCTGTTTTTT. This sequence encodes CASSLGGSDTGELFF.

The chain couples TRBV6-5 to TRBJ1-5; 7 bases agree with TRBD1. The CDR3 consists of 15 residues. Trimming removed 6 bases from V and 5 bases from J; junction bases left unmatched: 10. The germline gives CDR1 MNHEY, CDR2 SVGAGI. The chain's CDR3 is CASSPAGRGYQPQHF. CDR3 sequence (DNA): TGTGCCAGCAGCCCCGCCGGCAGGGGGTATCAGCCCCAGCATTTT.

The chain employs TRBV28 and TRBJ1-2; TRBD1 matches at 7 bases. The CDR3 runs to 14 residues. V trimming: 6 bases; J trimming: 4 bases; junction bases outside the gene matches: 8. Germline lookup yields CDR1 MDHEN and CDR2 SYDVKM. The CDR3 DNA reads TGTGCCAGCAGGACCTACGCAGGGGGCTATGGCTACACCTTC. Translated: CASRTYAGGYGYTF.

This sequence joins TRBV6-1 and TRBJ1-1, with D possibly being TRBD1 (6 bases). The V gene's germline CDR1 is MNHNS and CDR2 SASEGT. With 2 bases removed from V and 5 bases from J, the gap between germline ends came to 12 bases. The CDR3 extends over 14 amino acids. CDR3 nucleotide sequence: TGTGCCAGCAGTGAACAGGGGCGCGGAACTGAAGCTTTCTTT. It yields the protein CASSEQGRGTEAFF.

The CDR3 sequence is CSVYGGDITDTQYF. The CDR3 DNA sequence: TGCAGCGTATACGGGGGGGATATCACAGATACGCAGTATTTT. The chain carries TRBV29-1 and TRBJ2-3, with 8 bases that match TRBD2. Per germline, CDR1 SQVTM and CDR2 ANQGSEA. J was trimmed by 2 bases and V by 6 bases; bases with no gene match: 7. The CDR3 is 14 amino acids.

Worth noting for this clone: Within the sample, other DNA sequences also encode this same CDR3. The DNA for the CDR3 is TGTGCCAGTAGTATATCCTTGAACACTGAAGCTTTCTTT. As protein: CASSISLNTEAFF. The chain recombines TRBV19 with TRBJ1-1; no firm D call. Looked up from germline, CDR1 is LNHDA and CDR2 is SQIVND (reference sequence). Trimming shortened V by 2 bases and J by 0 bases, and 4 bases separated the two germline ends. This CDR3 is built from 13 residues.

The chain carries TRBV28 and TRBJ2-5, with 8 nucleotides matching TRBD1. CDR3 size: 17 residues. Germline assignment: CDR1 MDHEN and CDR2 SYDVKM. J gave up 4 bases and V 3 bases, and 13 bases lay outside the gene matches. The CDR3 DNA follows: TGTGCCAGCAGTTTGCCCCTTCCCGCAGGGGGCGGAGAGACCCAGTACTTC. Its translation: CASSLPLPAGGGETQYF.

V is TRBV10-3 and J is TRBJ1-1; D might be TRBD1 (6 bases). With 2 bases removed from V and 4 bases from J, the gap between germline ends came to 11 bases. The CDR3 consists of 14 residues. Germline CDR1 ENHRY, CDR2 SYGVKD. CDR3 amino acids: CAISELGAGTEAFF. Written as DNA, the CDR3 is TGTGCCATCAGTGAGCTGGGGGCCGGCACTGAAGCTTTCTTT.

The V and J genes are TRBV7-2 and TRBJ1-6; 8 bases align to TRBD1. The trim removed 2 bases at V and 9 bases at J, leaving 9 bases unmatched. The V gene's germline CDR1 is SGHTA and CDR2 FQGNSA. This CDR3 has 16 amino acids. The CDR3 loop reads CASSLFTGTGSSPLHF. In DNA, the CDR3 is TGTGCCAGCAGCTTATTCACCGGGACAGGTTCTTCACCCCTCCACTTT.

This rearrangement joins TRBV27 to TRBJ1-1; no clear D. Trimming took 5 bases from V and 2 from J, leaving 3 bases between them. In germline, CDR1 is MNHEY, CDR2 SMNVEV (reference sequence). The CDR3 length is 11 residues. In DNA, the CDR3 is TGTGCCAGCAGTACAAACACTGAAGCTTTCTTT. Amino acid sequence: CASSTNTEAFF.